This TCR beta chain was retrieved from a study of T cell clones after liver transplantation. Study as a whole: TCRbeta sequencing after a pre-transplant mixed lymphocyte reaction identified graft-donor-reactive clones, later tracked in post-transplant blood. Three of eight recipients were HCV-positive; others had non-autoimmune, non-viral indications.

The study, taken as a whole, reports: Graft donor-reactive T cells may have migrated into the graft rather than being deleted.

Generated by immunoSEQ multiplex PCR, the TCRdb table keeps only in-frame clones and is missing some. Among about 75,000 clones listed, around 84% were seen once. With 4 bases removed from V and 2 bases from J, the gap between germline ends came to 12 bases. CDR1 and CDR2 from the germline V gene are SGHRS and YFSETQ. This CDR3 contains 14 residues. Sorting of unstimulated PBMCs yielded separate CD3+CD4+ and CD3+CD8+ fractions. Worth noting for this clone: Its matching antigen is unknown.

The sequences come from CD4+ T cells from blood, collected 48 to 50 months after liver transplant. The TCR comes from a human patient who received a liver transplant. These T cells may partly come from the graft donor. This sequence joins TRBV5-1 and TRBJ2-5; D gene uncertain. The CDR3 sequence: CASSPTRSQETQYF. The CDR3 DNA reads TGCGCCAGCAGCCCCACCCGCTCTCAAGAGACCCAGTACTTC.